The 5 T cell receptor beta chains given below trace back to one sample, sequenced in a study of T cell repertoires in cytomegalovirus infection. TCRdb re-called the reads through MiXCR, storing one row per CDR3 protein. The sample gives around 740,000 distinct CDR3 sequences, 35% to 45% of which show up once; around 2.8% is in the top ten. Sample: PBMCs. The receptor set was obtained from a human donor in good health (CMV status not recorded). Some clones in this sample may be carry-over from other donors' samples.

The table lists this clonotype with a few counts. In DNA form, the CDR3 reads TGTGCCAGCAGTTTTACCCCGGGACTAGCTCATAAAACAAGCACAGATACGCAGTATTTT. It is translated as CASSFTPGLAHKTSTDTQYF. J is TRBJ2-3 and V is TRBV12-3 or TRBV12-4; 9 bases agree with TRBD2. With V trimmed by 3 bases and J by 0 bases, 16 bases remained unmatched. The CDR3 spans 20 residues.

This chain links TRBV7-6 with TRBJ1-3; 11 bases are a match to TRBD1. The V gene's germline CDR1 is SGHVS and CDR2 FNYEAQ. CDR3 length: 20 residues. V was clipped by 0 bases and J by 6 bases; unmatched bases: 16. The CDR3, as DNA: TGTGCCAGCAGCTTAGCGAATTTCTCCGGGACAGGGGGTCGAAAAAACACCATATATTTT. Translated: CASSLANFSGTGGRKNTIYF.

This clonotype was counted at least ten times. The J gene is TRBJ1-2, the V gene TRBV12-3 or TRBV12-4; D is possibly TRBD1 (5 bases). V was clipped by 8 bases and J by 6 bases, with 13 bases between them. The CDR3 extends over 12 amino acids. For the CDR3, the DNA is TGTGCCAGCGGCCCATCGGGGGATGGCTACACCTTC. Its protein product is CASGPSGDGYTF.

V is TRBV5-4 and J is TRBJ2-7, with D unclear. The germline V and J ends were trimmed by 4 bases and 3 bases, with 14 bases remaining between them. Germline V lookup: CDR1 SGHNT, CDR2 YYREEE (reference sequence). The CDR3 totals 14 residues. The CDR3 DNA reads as TGTGCCAGCAGCCGACCAGATACCCACTACGAGCAGTACTTC. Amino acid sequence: CASSRPDTHYEQYF. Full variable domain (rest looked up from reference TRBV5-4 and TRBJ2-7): ETGVTQSPTHLIKTRGQQVTLRCSSQSGHNTVSWYQQALGQGPQFIFQYYREEENGRGNFPPRFSGLQFPNYSSELNVNALELDDSALYLCASSRPDTHYEQYFGPGTRLTVT.

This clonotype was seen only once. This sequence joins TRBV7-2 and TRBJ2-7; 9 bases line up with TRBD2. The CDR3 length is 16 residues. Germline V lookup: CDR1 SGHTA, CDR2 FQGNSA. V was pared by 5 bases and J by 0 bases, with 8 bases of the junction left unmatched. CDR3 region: CASSTRLAGISYEQYF. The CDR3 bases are TGTGCCAGCAGCACCCGGCTAGCGGGGATCTCCTACGAGCAGTACTTC.